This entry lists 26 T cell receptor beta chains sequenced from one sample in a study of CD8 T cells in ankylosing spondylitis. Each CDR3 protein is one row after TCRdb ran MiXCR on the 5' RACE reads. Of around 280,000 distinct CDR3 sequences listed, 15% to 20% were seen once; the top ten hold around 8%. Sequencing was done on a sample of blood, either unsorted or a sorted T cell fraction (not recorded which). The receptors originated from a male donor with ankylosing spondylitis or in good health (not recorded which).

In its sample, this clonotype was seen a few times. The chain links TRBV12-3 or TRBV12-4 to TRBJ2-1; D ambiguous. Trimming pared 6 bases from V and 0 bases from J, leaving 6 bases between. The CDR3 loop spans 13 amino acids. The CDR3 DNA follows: TGTGCCAGCAGCCATAGCTCCTACAATGAGCAGTTCTTC. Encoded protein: CASSHSSYNEQFF.

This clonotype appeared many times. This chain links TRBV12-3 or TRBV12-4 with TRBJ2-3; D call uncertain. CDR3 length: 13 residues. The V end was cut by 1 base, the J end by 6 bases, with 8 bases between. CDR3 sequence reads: CASSLVGADTQYF. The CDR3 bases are TGTGCCAGCAGTTTAGTCGGCGCCGATACGCAGTATTTT.

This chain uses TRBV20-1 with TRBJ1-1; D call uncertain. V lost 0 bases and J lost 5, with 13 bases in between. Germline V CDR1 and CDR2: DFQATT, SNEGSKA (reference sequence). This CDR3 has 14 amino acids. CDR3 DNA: TGCAGTGCTAGAGATATGAGGAGGTGGACTGAAGCTTTCTTT. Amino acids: CSARDMRRWTEAFF.

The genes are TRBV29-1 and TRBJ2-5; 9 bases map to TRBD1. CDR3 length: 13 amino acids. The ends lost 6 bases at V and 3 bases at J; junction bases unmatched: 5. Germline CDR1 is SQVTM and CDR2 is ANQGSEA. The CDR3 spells CSVGQGGKETQYF. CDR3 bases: TGCAGCGTGGGACAGGGTGGGAAAGAGACCCAGTACTTC. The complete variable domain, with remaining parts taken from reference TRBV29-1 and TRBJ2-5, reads SAVISQKPSRDICQRGTSLTIQCQVDSQVTMMFWYRQQPGQSLTLIATANQGSEATYESGFVIDKFPISRPNLTFSTLTVSNMSPEDSSIYLCSVGQGGKETQYFGPGTRLLVL.

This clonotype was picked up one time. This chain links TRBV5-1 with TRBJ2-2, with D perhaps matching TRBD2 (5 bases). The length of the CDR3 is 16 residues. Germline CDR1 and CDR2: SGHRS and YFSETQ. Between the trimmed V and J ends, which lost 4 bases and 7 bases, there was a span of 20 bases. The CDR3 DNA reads TGCGCCAGCAGCACACAGCGGCAGACCTCTAACGGGGAGCTGTTTTTT. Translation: CASSTQRQTSNGELFF.

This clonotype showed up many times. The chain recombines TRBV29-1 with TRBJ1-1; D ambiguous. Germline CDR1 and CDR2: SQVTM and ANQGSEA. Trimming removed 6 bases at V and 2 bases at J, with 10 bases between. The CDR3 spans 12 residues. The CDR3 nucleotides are TGCAGCGTGGGGAACAGAAACACTGAAGCTTTCTTT. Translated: CSVGNRNTEAFF.

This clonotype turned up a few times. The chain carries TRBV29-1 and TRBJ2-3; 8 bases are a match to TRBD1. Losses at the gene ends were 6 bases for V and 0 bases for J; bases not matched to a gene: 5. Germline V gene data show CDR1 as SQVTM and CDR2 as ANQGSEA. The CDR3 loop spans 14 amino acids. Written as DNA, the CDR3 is TGCAGCGTGCCACAGGGGGGAAGCACAGATACGCAGTATTTT. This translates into CSVPQGGSTDTQYF.

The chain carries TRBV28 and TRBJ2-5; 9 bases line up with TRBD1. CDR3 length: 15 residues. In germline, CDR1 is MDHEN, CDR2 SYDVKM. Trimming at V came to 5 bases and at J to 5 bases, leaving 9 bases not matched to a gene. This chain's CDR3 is CASSHQTGGRETQYF. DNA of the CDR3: TGTGCCAGCAGTCATCAAACAGGGGGCCGTGAGACCCAGTACTTC.

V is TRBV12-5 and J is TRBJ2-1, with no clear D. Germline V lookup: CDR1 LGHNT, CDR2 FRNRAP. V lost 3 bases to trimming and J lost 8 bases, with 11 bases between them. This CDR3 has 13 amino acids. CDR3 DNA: TGTGCTAGTGGTTTTGGCATTAGGGATGAGCAGTTCTTC. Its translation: CASGFGIRDEQFF.

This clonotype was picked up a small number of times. The chain's CDR3 is CSAPLVNYGYTF. CDR3 nucleotide sequence: TGCAGTGCTCCCCTGGTTAACTATGGCTACACCTTC. The chain links TRBV20-1 to TRBJ1-2; D remains ambiguous. Between the trimmed V and J ends, which lost 5 bases and 1 base, there was a span of 8 bases. The CDR3 has 12 amino acids. The germline CDR1 and CDR2 sequences are DFQATT and SNEGSKA (reference sequence).

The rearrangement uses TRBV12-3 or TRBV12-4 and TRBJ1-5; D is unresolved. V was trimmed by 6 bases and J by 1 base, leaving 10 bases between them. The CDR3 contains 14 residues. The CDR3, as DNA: TGTGCCAGCAGCATTACTGGGAGCAATCAGCCCCAGCATTTT. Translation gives CASSITGSNQPQHF.

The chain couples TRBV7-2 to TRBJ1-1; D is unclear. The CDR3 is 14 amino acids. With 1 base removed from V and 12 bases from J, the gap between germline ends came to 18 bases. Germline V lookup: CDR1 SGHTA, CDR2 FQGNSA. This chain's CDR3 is CASSLGPQLVHPFF. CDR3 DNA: TGTGCCAGCAGCTTAGGGCCACAGCTAGTTCATCCTTTCTTT.

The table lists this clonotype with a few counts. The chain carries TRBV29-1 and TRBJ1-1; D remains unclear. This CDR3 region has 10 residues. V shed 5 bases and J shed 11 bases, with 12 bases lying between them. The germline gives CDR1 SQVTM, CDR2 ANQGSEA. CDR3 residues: CSVFQNVAFF. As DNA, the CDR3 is TGCAGCGTTTTCCAGAACGTGGCTTTCTTT.

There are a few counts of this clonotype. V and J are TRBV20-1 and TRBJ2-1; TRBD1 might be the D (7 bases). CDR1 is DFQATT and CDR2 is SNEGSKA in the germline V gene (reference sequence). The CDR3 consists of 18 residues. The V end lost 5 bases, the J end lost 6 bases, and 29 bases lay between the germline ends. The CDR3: CSAPSVGGQIIRANEQFF. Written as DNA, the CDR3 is TGCAGTGCTCCCTCAGTCGGGGGACAGATTATACGGGCCAATGAGCAGTTCTTC.

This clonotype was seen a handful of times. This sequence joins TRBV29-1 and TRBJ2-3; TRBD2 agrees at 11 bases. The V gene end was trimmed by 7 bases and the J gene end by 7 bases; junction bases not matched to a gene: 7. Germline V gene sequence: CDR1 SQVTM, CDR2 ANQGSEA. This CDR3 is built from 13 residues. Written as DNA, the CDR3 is TGCAGCGGGAGACTAGCGGGAAGTAATACGCAGTATTTT. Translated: CSGRLAGSNTQYF.

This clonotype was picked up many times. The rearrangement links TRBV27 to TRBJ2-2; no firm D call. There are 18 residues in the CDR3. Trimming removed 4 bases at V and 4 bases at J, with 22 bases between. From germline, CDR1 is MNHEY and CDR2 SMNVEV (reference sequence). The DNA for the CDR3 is TGTGCCAGCAGTTCTTCCTCAGAGTCAGGAACGGGCACCGGGGAGCTGTTTTTT. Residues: CASSSSSESGTGTGELFF.

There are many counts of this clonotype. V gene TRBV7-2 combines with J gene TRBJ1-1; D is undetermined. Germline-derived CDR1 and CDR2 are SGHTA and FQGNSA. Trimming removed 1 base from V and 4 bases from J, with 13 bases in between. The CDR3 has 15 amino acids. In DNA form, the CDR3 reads TGTGCCAGCAGCTTAGTTAGCCCAAGTGGCACTGAAGCTTTCTTT. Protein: CASSLVSPSGTEAFF.

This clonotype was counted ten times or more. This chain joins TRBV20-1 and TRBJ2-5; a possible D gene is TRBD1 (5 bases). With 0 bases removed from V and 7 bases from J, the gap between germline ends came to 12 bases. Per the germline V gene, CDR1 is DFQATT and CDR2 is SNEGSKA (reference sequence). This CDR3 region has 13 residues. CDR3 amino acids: CSARDWGTGTQYF. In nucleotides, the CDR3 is TGCAGTGCTAGAGATTGGGGTACAGGGACCCAGTACTTC.

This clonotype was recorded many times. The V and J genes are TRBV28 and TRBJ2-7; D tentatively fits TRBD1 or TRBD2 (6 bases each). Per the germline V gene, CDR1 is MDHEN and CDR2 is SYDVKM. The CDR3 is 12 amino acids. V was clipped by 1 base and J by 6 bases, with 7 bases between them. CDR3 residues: CASSLSGAEQYV. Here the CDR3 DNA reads TGTGCCAGCAGTTTATCGGGGGCCGAGCAGTACGTC.

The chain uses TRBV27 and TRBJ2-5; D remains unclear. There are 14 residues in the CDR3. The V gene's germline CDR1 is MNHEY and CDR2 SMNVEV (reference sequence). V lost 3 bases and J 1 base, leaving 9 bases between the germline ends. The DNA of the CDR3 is TGTGCCAGCAGTTTCCAGGCTTCCCAAGAGACCCAGTACTTC. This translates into CASSFQASQETQYF.

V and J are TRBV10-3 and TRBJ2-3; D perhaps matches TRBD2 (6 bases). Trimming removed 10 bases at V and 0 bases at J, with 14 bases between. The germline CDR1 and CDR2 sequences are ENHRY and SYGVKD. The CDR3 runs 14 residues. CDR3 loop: CATGSGPSTDTQYF. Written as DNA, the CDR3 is TGTGCCACGGGGAGCGGGCCCAGCACAGATACGCAGTATTTT.

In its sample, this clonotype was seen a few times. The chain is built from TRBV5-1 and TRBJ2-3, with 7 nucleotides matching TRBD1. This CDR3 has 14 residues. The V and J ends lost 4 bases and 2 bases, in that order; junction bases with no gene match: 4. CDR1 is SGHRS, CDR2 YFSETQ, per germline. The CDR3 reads CASSQDRFTDTQYF. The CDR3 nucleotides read TGCGCCAGCAGCCAGGACAGGTTCACAGATACGCAGTATTTT.

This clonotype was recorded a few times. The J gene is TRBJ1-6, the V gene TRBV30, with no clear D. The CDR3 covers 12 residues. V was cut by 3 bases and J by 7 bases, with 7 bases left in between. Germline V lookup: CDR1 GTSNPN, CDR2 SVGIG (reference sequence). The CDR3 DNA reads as TGTGCCTGGAGGCAGGTGAATTCACCCCTCCACTTT. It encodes CAWRQVNSPLHF.

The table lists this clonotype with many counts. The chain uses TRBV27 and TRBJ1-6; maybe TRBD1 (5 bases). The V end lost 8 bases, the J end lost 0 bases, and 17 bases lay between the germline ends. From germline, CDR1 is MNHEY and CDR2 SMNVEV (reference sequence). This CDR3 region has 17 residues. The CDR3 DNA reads TGTGCCAGCCTTCAAAGGGCAGGGAGCTCCTATAATTCACCCCTCCACTTT. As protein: CASLQRAGSSYNSPLHF.

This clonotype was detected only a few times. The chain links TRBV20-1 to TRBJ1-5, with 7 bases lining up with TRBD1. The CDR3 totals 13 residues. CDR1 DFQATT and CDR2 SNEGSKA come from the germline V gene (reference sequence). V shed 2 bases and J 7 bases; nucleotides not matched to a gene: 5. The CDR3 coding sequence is TGCAGTGCTAGAACTACAGGGGACCAGCCCCAGCATTTT. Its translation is CSARTTGDQPQHF.

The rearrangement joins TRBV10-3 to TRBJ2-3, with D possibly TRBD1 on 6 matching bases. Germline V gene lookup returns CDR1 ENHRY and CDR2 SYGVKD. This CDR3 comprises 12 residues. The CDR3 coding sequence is TGTGTCATAAAGGGGACACCAGATACGCAGTATTTT. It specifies CVIKGTPDTQYF.